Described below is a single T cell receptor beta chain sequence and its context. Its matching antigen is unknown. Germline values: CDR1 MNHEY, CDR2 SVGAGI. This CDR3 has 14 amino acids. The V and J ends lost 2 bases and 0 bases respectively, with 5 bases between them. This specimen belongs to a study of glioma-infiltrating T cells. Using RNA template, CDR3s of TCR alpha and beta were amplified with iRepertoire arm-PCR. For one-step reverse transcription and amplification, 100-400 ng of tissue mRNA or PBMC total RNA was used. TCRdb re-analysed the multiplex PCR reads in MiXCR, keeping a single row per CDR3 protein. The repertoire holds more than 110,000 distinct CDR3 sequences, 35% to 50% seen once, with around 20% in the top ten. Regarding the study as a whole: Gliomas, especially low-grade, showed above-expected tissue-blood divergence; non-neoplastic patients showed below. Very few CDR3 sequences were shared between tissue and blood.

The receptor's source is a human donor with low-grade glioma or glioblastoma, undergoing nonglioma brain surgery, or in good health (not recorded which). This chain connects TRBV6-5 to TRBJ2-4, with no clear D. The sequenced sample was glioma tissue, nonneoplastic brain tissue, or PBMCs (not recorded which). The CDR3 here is CASSYPLAKNIQYF. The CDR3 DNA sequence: TGTGCCAGCAGTTACCCTCTAGCCAAAAACATTCAGTACTTC.